This entry lists 31 T cell receptor beta chains sequenced from one sample in a study of a mutant IDH1 vaccine in newly diagnosed glioma. Measured with immunoSEQ multiplex PCR; TCRdb has only the in-frame clones, and not every one. The top ten clones hold about 2.2% of a sample with roughly 51,000 clones, roughly 89% of them seen once. Time point: baseline, week 1 (first vaccination visit). Stated treatment: pre-vaccination baseline after standard-of-care therapy. The sample was PBMCs, taken from a glioma patient treated with radiotherapy, temozolomide or both. Receptors originate from a man aged 35 to 55 with glioma.

The chain has TRBV5-1 and TRBJ1-1; D is possibly TRBD1 (6 bases). CDR3 size: 14 residues. The V gene lost 5 bases and the J gene lost 6 bases, with 17 bases spanning the gap. CDR1 is SGHRS and CDR2 is YFSETQ in the germline V gene. The CDR3: CASRGEGELSEAFF. The CDR3 region has the DNA TGCGCCAGCAGGGGGGAGGGGGAGCTGTCTGAAGCTTTCTTT.

This clone was seen a single time. The chain carries TRBV18 and TRBJ1-2, with 7 bases matching TRBD1. This CDR3 has 15 residues. V lost 5 bases, J lost 5 bases, and 11 bases stayed unmatched. CDR1 is KGHSH, CDR2 LQKENI, per germline. The DNA of the CDR3 is TGTGCCAGCTCATCCCCTGGGACAGCCGAATATGGCTACACCTTC. This codes for CASSSPGTAEYGYTF.

V gene TRBV28 combines with J gene TRBJ1-5; possibly TRBD1 for D (6 bases). This CDR3 is built from 14 residues. V was cut by 4 bases and J by 6 bases, with 13 bases left in between. CDR1 and CDR2 from the germline V gene are MDHEN and SYDVKM. Written as DNA, the CDR3 is TGTGCCAGCAGTTCCCCCGGCAGGGGTCAGCCCCAGCATTTT. Its protein is CASSSPGRGQPQHF.

This chain links TRBV6-4 with TRBJ1-1; D may be TRBD1 (6 bases). The CDR3 has 11 residues. With 6 bases removed from V and 5 bases from J, the gap between germline ends came to 7 bases. The germline gives CDR1 MRHNA, CDR2 SNTAGT. The CDR3 nucleotides are TGTGCCAGCAGGAGGGGGACTGAAGCTTTCTTT. Translation gives CASRRGTEAFF.

The chain is built from TRBV6-4 and TRBJ2-6; either TRBD1 or TRBD2 may supply D (5 bases each). The length of the CDR3 is 15 residues. V gave up 3 bases and J gave up 0 bases, with 6 bases separating them. Looked up from germline, CDR1 is MRHNA and CDR2 is SNTAGT. The CDR3, as DNA: TGTGCCAGCAGTGATGGGGGCTCTGGGGCCAACGTCCTGACTTTC. Amino acid sequence: CASSDGGSGANVLTF.

V is TRBV7-2 and J is TRBJ2-2, with D uncertain. Germline CDR1 reads SGHTA; CDR2 reads FQGNSA. CDR3 size: 15 residues. V lost 7 bases and J 4 bases, leaving 16 bases between the germline ends. This CDR3 is CASTPLQLGTGELFF. DNA for the CDR3: TGTGCCAGCACCCCCCTTCAGCTAGGCACCGGGGAGCTGTTTTTT.

The chain is built from TRBV19 and TRBJ1-2; D unclear. V dropped 4 bases and J dropped 9 bases, with 18 bases sitting between them. Looked up from germline, CDR1 is LNHDA and CDR2 is SQIVND (reference sequence). This CDR3 comprises 14 residues. In DNA, the CDR3 is TGTGCCAGTAGTACCGGAGAATTTAAAAGGAGCTACACCTTC. The encoded protein is CASSTGEFKRSYTF.

This clone appeared a single time. In DNA form, the CDR3 reads TGCGCCAGCAGCCAAGAGAAAGCGGGAGGGCGGGCAGATACGCAGTATTTT. Residues: CASSQEKAGGRADTQYF. The chain employs TRBV4-1 and TRBJ2-3, with 10 bases fitting TRBD2. Germline assignment: CDR1 MGHRA and CDR2 YSYEKL. J was trimmed by 4 bases and V by 0 bases; bases with no gene match: 7. The CDR3 runs to 17 residues.

The chain couples TRBV9 to TRBJ1-1; 8 nucleotides agree with TRBD1. V gave up 4 bases and J gave up 4 bases; unmatched junction bases: 6. This CDR3 is 14 amino acids long. The germline V gene encodes CDR1 SGDLS and CDR2 YYNGEE. In nucleotides, the CDR3 is TGTGCCAGCAGCCCCCGACAGGGGTTCACTGAAGCTTTCTTT. As protein: CASSPRQGFTEAFF.

The chain couples TRBV7-8 to TRBJ2-3, with D unresolved. Germline values: CDR1 SGHVS, CDR2 FQNEAQ. CDR3 length: 12 amino acids. The ends were cut back, 2 bases at V and 5 bases at J, with 5 bases in the middle. The CDR3: CASSLQRDTQYF. CDR3 in DNA: TGTGCCAGCAGCTTACAAAGAGATACGCAGTATTTT.

J is TRBJ2-5 and V is TRBV18; D is possibly TRBD2 (6 bases). The V and J ends lost 3 bases and 5 bases respectively, with 10 bases between them. Germline CDR1 is KGHSH and CDR2 is LQKENI. This CDR3 is 13 amino acids long. CDR3 sequence (DNA): TGTGCCAGCTCACCTAGCGGTGGCGAGACCCAGTACTTC. Translating gives CASSPSGGETQYF.

The genes are TRBV19 and TRBJ1-2, with D possibly being TRBD1 (6 bases). CDR3 size: 14 residues. The V and J ends lost 6 bases and 4 bases respectively, with 15 bases between them. Germline values: CDR1 LNHDA, CDR2 SQIVND (reference sequence). The CDR3 loop is CASSPEGHFYGYTF. As DNA, the CDR3 is TGTGCCAGTAGCCCCGAGGGACATTTCTATGGCTACACCTTC.

The chain uses TRBV7-8 and TRBJ2-7; 9 positions match TRBD1. Germline loops: CDR1 SGHVS, CDR2 FQNEAQ. The length of the CDR3 is 18 residues. The V and J ends lost 0 bases and 1 base, in that order; junction bases with no gene match: 10. The CDR3 loop reads CASSLAGRVTGGSYEQYF. In DNA form, the CDR3 reads TGTGCCAGCAGCTTAGCGGGGAGGGTGACAGGGGGGTCCTACGAGCAGTACTTC.

This clone was recorded once. V gene TRBV5-6 combines with J gene TRBJ1-2, with D uncertain. Germline CDR1 reads SGHDT; CDR2 reads YYEEEE. CDR3 length equals 15 residues. With 4 bases removed from V and 3 bases from J, the gap between germline ends came to 16 bases. CDR3 DNA sequence: TGTGCCAGCAGCCCTACCAGGACCGGGCACTATGGCTACACCTTC. Amino acid sequence: CASSPTRTGHYGYTF.

The chain links TRBV6-5 to TRBJ1-3, with unresolved D. Germline V gene data show CDR1 as MNHEY and CDR2 as SVGAGI. This CDR3 is built from 14 residues. V lost 8 bases to trimming and J lost 0 bases, with 11 bases between them. The DNA for the CDR3 is TGTGCCAGCGGGAAGGTCTCCTCTGGAAACACCATATATTTT. Encoded protein: CASGKVSSGNTIYF.

This chain joins TRBV7-8 and TRBJ1-2; the D is unclear. CDR1 SGHVS and CDR2 FQNEAQ come from the germline V gene. V lost 4 bases, J lost 3 bases, and 18 bases lay in between. CDR3 size: 16 residues. CDR3 sequence reads: CASSSTRAAGDYGYTF. CDR3 coding DNA: TGTGCCAGCAGCTCGACTCGGGCAGCTGGGGACTATGGCTACACCTTC.

This rearrangement joins TRBV5-1 to TRBJ1-2; no firm D call. This CDR3 contains 13 residues. Germline V CDR1 and CDR2: SGHRS, YFSETQ. The V end was cut by 0 bases, the J end by 11 bases, with 14 bases between. CDR3: CASSLAADGPYTF. CDR3 DNA sequence: TGCGCCAGCAGCTTGGCGGCAGATGGGCCGTACACCTTC.

In its sample, this clone was seen a few times. The chain combines TRBV27 with TRBJ2-5, with 8 bases identical to TRBD2. V gave up 7 bases and J gave up 5 bases; unmatched junction bases: 9. CDR3 length: 14 residues. CDR1 is MNHEY and CDR2 is SMNVEV in the germline V gene (reference sequence). The CDR3 nucleotides read TGTGCCAGCATGCCCAGCGGGAGTGCGGAGACCCAGTACTTC. The encoded protein is CASMPSGSAETQYF.

The chain uses TRBV2 and TRBJ1-4; 9 bases fit TRBD1. In germline, CDR1 is SNHLY, CDR2 FYNNEI. Germline trimming cut 6 bases from V and 7 bases from J; bases unmatched to any gene: 9. This CDR3 is 15 amino acids long. DNA for the CDR3: TGTGCCAGCAGCAAAAGGACAGGGGATACTGAAAAACTGTTTTTT. Translated: CASSKRTGDTEKLFF.

The rearrangement links TRBV2 to TRBJ2-1; D not resolved. Germline lookup yields CDR1 SNHLY and CDR2 FYNNEI. The CDR3 sequence is 11 residues long. The V end was cut by 3 bases, the J end by 8 bases, with 5 bases between. CDR3 nucleotides: TGTGCCAGCAGTGACCGGGATGAGCAGTTCTTC. It specifies CASSDRDEQFF.

There are a few counts of this clone. The chain links TRBV2 to TRBJ2-7; no clear D. The CDR3 length is 13 residues. V was trimmed by 3 bases and J by 0 bases, leaving 6 bases between them. CDR1 is SNHLY, CDR2 FYNNEI, per germline. Here the CDR3 DNA reads TGTGCCAGCAGTGACGTTTTCTCCTACGAGCAGTACTTC. Translating it yields CASSDVFSYEQYF.

The chain employs TRBV4-2 and TRBJ2-7; D is unclear. The CDR3 sequence is 12 residues long. V was shortened by 1 base and J by 5 bases, with 6 bases between the two germline ends. From germline, CDR1 is LGHNA and CDR2 YNFKEQ. The CDR3 nucleotides are TGTGCCAGCAGCCAAGGTCAGAACGAGCAGTACTTC. Translated, it gives CASSQGQNEQYF.

The CDR3 region is CASSSGTSGPTDTQYF. Here the CDR3 DNA reads TGCGCCAGCAGCTCCGGGACTAGCGGACCCACAGATACGCAGTATTTT. This chain joins TRBV5-1 and TRBJ2-3; 11 nucleotides align to TRBD2. CDR1 and CDR2 (germline): SGHRS, YFSETQ. This CDR3 is built from 16 residues. Trimming cost V 3 bases and J 2 bases; bases outside gene matches: 5.

This clone is a singleton in its sample. This chain links TRBV27 with TRBJ1-5, with D hard to call. Germline CDR1 reads MNHEY; CDR2 reads SMNVEV (reference sequence). Trimming removed 6 bases from V and 0 bases from J, with 12 bases in between. This CDR3 has 15 amino acids. The CDR3 DNA reads TGTGCCAGCAGAGAGGGAGGGAATAGCAATCAGCCCCAGCATTTT. Translated, it gives CASREGGNSNQPQHF.

The J gene is TRBJ2-1, the V gene TRBV5-1; D is ambiguous. Trimming took off 0 bases at V and 0 bases at J, with 10 bases between the two ends. This CDR3 spans 16 amino acids. The germline V gene encodes CDR1 SGHRS and CDR2 YFSETQ. The CDR3 reads CASSLVGFYSYNEQFF. The CDR3 DNA sequence: TGCGCCAGCAGCTTGGTTGGGTTCTACTCCTACAATGAGCAGTTCTTC.

The CDR3 nucleotides are TGTGCCAGCAAGGGCCTGGACAATGAGCAGTTCTTC. This encodes CASKGLDNEQFF. The chain combines TRBV27 with TRBJ2-1; D gene unclear. V was trimmed by 7 bases and J by 5 bases, leaving 9 bases between them. CDR3 length: 12 amino acids. The V gene's germline CDR1 is MNHEY and CDR2 SMNVEV (reference sequence).

The gene calls are TRBV28 and TRBJ2-3, with 10 bases that match TRBD1. The CDR3 is made up of 17 amino acids. V gave up 10 bases and J gave up 0 bases; unmatched junction bases: 13. Germline loops: CDR1 MDHEN, CDR2 SYDVKM. The CDR3 bases are TGTGCCATCTTCCCGGGACAGGGGATTCCTAGCACAGATACGCAGTATTTT. Translation: CAIFPGQGIPSTDTQYF.

This clone has more than one count but fewer than ten. This chain connects TRBV27 to TRBJ1-5, with a possible D match to TRBD1 (5 bases). The germline CDR1 and CDR2 sequences are MNHEY and SMNVEV (reference sequence). This CDR3 spans 15 amino acids. Trimming took off 7 bases at V and 3 bases at J, with 16 bases between the two ends. CDR3 DNA sequence: TGTGCCAGCAAATCGGCAGGGAGCCCCAATCAGCCCCAGCATTTT. Protein product: CASKSAGSPNQPQHF.

The chain employs TRBV19 and TRBJ1-2, with 10 bases that match TRBD1. V was pared by 2 bases and J by 12 bases, with 6 bases of the junction left unmatched. This CDR3 spans 13 amino acids. Germline CDR1 is LNHDA and CDR2 is SQIVND (reference sequence). DNA for the CDR3: TGTGCCAGTAGTATAATCGGGACAGGGGTGAACACCTTC. Translation: CASSIIGTGVNTF.

The V gene is TRBV4-3, the J gene TRBJ2-7; 7 bases are a match to TRBD1. The CDR3 contains 16 residues. The germline gives CDR1 LGHNA, CDR2 YSLEER. V was clipped by 0 bases and J by 2 bases; unmatched bases: 7. CDR3 loop: CASSQDTTGPPYEQYF. CDR3 coding DNA: TGCGCCAGCAGCCAAGATACGACAGGGCCTCCCTACGAGCAGTACTTC.

The V gene is TRBV4-1, the J gene TRBJ1-1, with 8 positions matching TRBD1. Germline assignment: CDR1 MGHRA and CDR2 YSYEKL. The V gene end was trimmed by 4 bases and the J gene end by 2 bases; junction bases not matched to a gene: 9. There are 16 residues in the CDR3. The CDR3 DNA follows: TGCGCCAGCAGCCCTGGACAGGGCCACTTCAACACTGAAGCTTTCTTT. This sequence encodes CASSPGQGHFNTEAFF.